The 8 T cell receptor beta chains below were found in one sample sequenced in a study of blood T cell repertoires in COVID-19. Only in-frame clones appear in the TCRdb table, and some are missing; sequencing was by immunoSEQ multiplex PCR. Of about 64,000 clones listed, about 76% are singletons. Sequencing was performed on peripheral blood. The receptors stem from a human donor in a cohort sampled during active COVID-19.

The V and J genes are TRBV19 and TRBJ2-5; the D gene is possibly TRBD2 (7 bases). This CDR3 is 14 amino acids long. Per germline, CDR1 LNHDA and CDR2 SQIVND (reference sequence). The V end was cut by 3 bases, the J end by 5 bases, with 13 bases between. DNA of the CDR3: TGTGCCAGTAGTATGGGGGGGGCGGGCGAGACCCAGTACTTC. This sequence encodes CASSMGGAGETQYF.

The chain is built from TRBV30 and TRBJ1-1; 7 bases map to TRBD1. CDR1 and CDR2 (germline): GTSNPN, SVGIG (reference sequence). J was trimmed by 6 bases and V by 3 bases; bases with no gene match: 10. This CDR3 is built from 14 residues. The CDR3 DNA sequence: TGTGCCTGGAGCCCCCAGGGGGGACTTCCTGAAGCTTTCTTT. Translated, it gives CAWSPQGGLPEAFF.

The chain links TRBV3-1 (or the pseudogene TRBV3-2) to TRBJ2-2; no clear D. Germline CDR1 LGHDT, CDR2 YNNKEL (reference sequence). V lost 5 bases to trimming and J lost 1 base, with 8 bases between them. This CDR3 is 14 amino acids long. The CDR3 region is CASSVGWNTGELFF. The DNA for the CDR3 is TGTGCCAGCAGCGTGGGCTGGAACACCGGGGAGCTGTTTTTT.

In this sample, this clone turned up once. V usage is TRBV19 and J usage is TRBJ1-1; 9 bases align to TRBD1. V lost 6 bases and J lost 6; bases outside the gene matches: 8. The CDR3 loop spans 14 amino acids. CDR1 is LNHDA, CDR2 SQIVND, per germline (reference sequence). Here the CDR3 DNA reads TGTGCCAGTAGGACGACAGGGGGTAGCGCTGAAGCTTTCTTT. This sequence encodes CASRTTGGSAEAFF.

This chain connects TRBV5-1 to TRBJ2-5, with 10 bases identical to TRBD2. From germline, CDR1 is SGHRS and CDR2 YFSETQ. V shed 6 bases and J 5 bases; nucleotides not matched to a gene: 13. CDR3 length: 16 amino acids. The CDR3 protein is CASNLRSSGGGETQYF. The CDR3 DNA sequence: TGCGCCAGCAACCTTAGGTCTAGCGGGGGAGGTGAGACCCAGTACTTC.

The chain is built from TRBV7-9 and TRBJ2-6, with 7 bases fitting TRBD2. The CDR3 is 19 amino acids. In germline, CDR1 is SEHNR, CDR2 FQNEAQ (reference sequence). With V trimmed by 5 bases and J by 2 bases, 15 bases remained unmatched. CDR3 DNA: TGTGCCAGCAGCCACGGGAGGCTGGGTTCCCCCCCTGGGGCCAACGTCCTGACTTTC. Encoded protein: CASSHGRLGSPPGANVLTF.

The chain employs TRBV24-1 and TRBJ2-1; possibly TRBD1 for D (5 bases). Trimming stripped 7 bases from V and 8 bases from J, with 11 bases between. The CDR3 is 12 residues long. Germline CDR1 and CDR2: KGHDR and SFDVKD. CDR3 amino acids: CATSRQGDEQFF. CDR3 bases: TGTGCCACCAGCCGGCAAGGGGATGAGCAGTTCTTC.

The V gene is TRBV7-2, the J gene TRBJ1-1; 12 positions match TRBD1. Germline trimming cut 5 bases from V and 3 bases from J; bases unmatched to any gene: 4. The CDR3 length is 15 residues. Germline V gives CDR1 SGHTA, CDR2 FQGNSA. CDR3 in amino acids: CASSVGQGADTEAFF. The CDR3 DNA reads TGTGCCAGCAGCGTGGGACAGGGGGCGGACACTGAAGCTTTCTTT.